The T cell receptor beta chain under discussion was sequenced for a study of CD8 T cells in ankylosing spondylitis. Notes on the study in general: Apparently characteristic of ankylosing spondylitis blood was a TCR beta motif (about eight highly homologous variants). Disease-linked clones were CD8+ and relatively rare in peripheral blood. There was reportedly significant enrichment of clones that were disease-linked in matched ankylosing spondylitis synovial fluid.

This clonotype was counted many times. The antigen is undetermined. Germline V gene lookup returns CDR1 SGHNT and CDR2 YYREEE (reference sequence). Trimming took 3 bases from V and 4 from J; bases not matched to a gene: 7. The CDR3 sequence is 14 residues long. Library preparation for TCR beta used quantitative 5'-RACE with molecular barcodes. TCRdb reprocessed the 5' RACE reads with MiXCR, giving one entry per CDR3 protein. The sample lists about 36,000 distinct CDR3 sequences, 5.5% to 7.5% occurring once. J is TRBJ2-7 and V is TRBV5-4, with TRBD2 identical over 7 bases. The receptor's source is a male donor with ankylosing spondylitis or in good health (not recorded which). What was sequenced was blood, either unsorted or a sorted T cell fraction (not recorded which). In DNA, the CDR3 is TGTGCCAGCAGCTATGGGACTACCATATACGAGCAGTACTTC. Its protein product is CASSYGTTIYEQYF.